This T cell receptor (beta chain) was found in a study of cytomegalovirus exposure and HLA in healthy donors. Study findings and constraints: An ancestry cluster, one associated with Asian ancestry, reportedly showed fewer N-insertions than the roughly 700-donor mean in a later analysis. An analysis that was carried out later associated 16,000 or so TCR beta sequences with HLA alleles at 0.05 false discovery rate.

PCR involved 60 Vbeta and 13 Jbeta primers. Per the original methods: Unique TCR beta chains numbered around 75 million in a later analysis, with approximately 10 million shared. The protocol was immunoSEQ multiplex PCR, while the TCRdb copy is restricted to in-frame clones and leaves out a portion. That table furnishes V, J and clone size, whereas the DNA furnished D and trimming. The sample includes a few hundred thousand clones, about four fifths of them seen just once. Trimming cost V 2 bases and J 6 bases, with 8 bases left between them. Per the germline V gene, CDR1 is PRHDT and CDR2 is FYEKMQ (reference sequence). This CDR3 spans 12 amino acids. Remarks on this clone: Its antigen remains unidentified.

This receptor was identified in a girl aged 2 to 9 in good health and CMV-seronegative. The chain has TRBV13 and TRBJ2-7, with D possibly being TRBD1 (6 bases). Sequencing input: PBMCs. The CDR3 sequence is CASSLQGFEQYF. In DNA form, the CDR3 reads TGTGCCAGCAGCTTACAGGGGTTCGAGCAGTACTTC. Filled out from reference TRBV13 and TRBJ2-7, the complete variable domain reads AAGVIQSPRHLIKEKRETATLKCYPIPRHDTVYWYQQGPGQDPQFLISFYEKMQSDKGSIPDRFSAQQFSDYHSELNMSSLELGDSALYFCASSLQGFEQYFGPGTRLTVT.